The rows below give T cell receptor beta chains drawn from one sample of a study of T cell responses to AZD1222 COVID-19 vaccine. Clones were read by immunoSEQ multiplex PCR, and TCRdb kept only the in-frame ones, dropping some. The sample includes 55,000 to 75,000 clones, more than 65% seen only once; the top ten take over 20%. Here the sequenced sample was peripheral blood, taken on day 0 of MenACWY control vaccination. The receptors were sampled from an adult in good health. Both conserved end residues are part of each CDR3. Fields, in order: D gene, V gene, clone size, J gene, CDR3 DNA, CDR3 protein. D genes are given only for firm matches. A clone size is listed for some rows: how often the clone was seen (once, few, many), or a class if it is expanded.

>.|TRBV29-1|.|TRBJ1-1
TGCAGCGTGGGGGGACTTAACACTGAAGCTTTCTTT
CSVGGLNTEAFF
>TRBD2|TRBV5-6|.|TRBJ2-1
TGTGCCAGCAGCTTTGGGTGGGAGGGCCGAAATGAGCAGTTCTTC
CASSFGWEGRNEQFF
>.|TRBV5-5|.|TRBJ2-1
TGTGCCAGCAGCTTGGCCGTGTCGGCCTACAATGAGCAGTTCTTC
CASSLAVSAYNEQFF
>TRBD1|TRBV6-5|.|TRBJ1-1
TGTGCCAGCAGGAACAGGGGGCTGGCTGAAGCTTTCTTT
CASRNRGLAEAFF
>.|TRBV5-1|.|TRBJ2-3
TGCGCCAGCAGCTTGGAGTGGGTCCTCACAGATACGCAGTATTTT
CASSLEWVLTDTQYF
>.|TRBV7-2|.|TRBJ2-3
TGTGCCAGCAGCTTAATGCCAGACACAGATACGCAGTATTTT
CASSLMPDTDTQYF
>.|TRBV6-2/TRBV6-3|few|TRBJ2-7
TGTGCCAGCAGTTACCTCGGGGGAGCCTACGAGCAGTACTTC
CASSYLGGAYEQYF
>TRBD1|TRBV18|.|TRBJ2-5
TGTGCCAGCTCATCGACAGGGGGCTTCCAAGAGACCCAGTACTTC
CASSSTGGFQETQYF
>.|TRBV11-1|.|TRBJ2-3
TGTGCCAGCAGCTTGGGGGGTGACACAGATACGCAGTATTTT
CASSLGGDTDTQYF
>TRBD1|TRBV7-9|many|TRBJ1-3
TGTGCCAGCAGCTCCTTGGACAGGTCAGGGGGAAACACCATATATTTT
CASSSLDRSGGNTIYF
>.|TRBV2|.|TRBJ1-1
TGTGCCTTGGCACGTGACAGGACAGTTGAAGCTTTCTTT
CALARDRTVEAFF
>TRBD2|TRBV9|.|TRBJ2-1
TGTGCCAGCAGCGTGGGACTAGCGACTGAGCAGTTCTTC
CASSVGLATEQFF
>.|TRBV4-3|.|TRBJ1-4
TGCGCCAGCAGCCAAGATACAGGTTCGGGTGAAAAACTGTTTTTT
CASSQDTGSGEKLFF
>.|TRBV6-4|.|TRBJ2-1
TGTGCCAGCAGTGAATTTGGACGAGGGAATGAGCAGTTCTTC
CASSEFGRGNEQFF
>.|TRBV7-9|.|TRBJ1-4
TGTGCCAGCAGCTTAACCAGGGGAGCGGATGAAAAACTGTTTTTT
CASSLTRGADEKLFF
>TRBD1|TRBV18|few|TRBJ1-1
TGTGCCAGCTCACCCCAACAGGGGGTGAACACTGAAGCTTTCTTT
CASSPQQGVNTEAFF
>.|TRBV5-4|.|TRBJ2-3
TGTGCCAGCAGCTTGACGGGAATGGATACGCAGTATTTT
CASSLTGMDTQYF
>TRBD1|TRBV2|once|TRBJ1-2
TGTGCCAGCAGAACAGGGGGCGCCCGGAACTATGGCTACACCTTC
CASRTGGARNYGYTF
>.|TRBV7-9|.|TRBJ1-6
TGTGCCAGCAGCTCTGGGGGCCCTATAGGAAATTCACCCCTCCACTTT
CASSSGGPIGNSPLHF